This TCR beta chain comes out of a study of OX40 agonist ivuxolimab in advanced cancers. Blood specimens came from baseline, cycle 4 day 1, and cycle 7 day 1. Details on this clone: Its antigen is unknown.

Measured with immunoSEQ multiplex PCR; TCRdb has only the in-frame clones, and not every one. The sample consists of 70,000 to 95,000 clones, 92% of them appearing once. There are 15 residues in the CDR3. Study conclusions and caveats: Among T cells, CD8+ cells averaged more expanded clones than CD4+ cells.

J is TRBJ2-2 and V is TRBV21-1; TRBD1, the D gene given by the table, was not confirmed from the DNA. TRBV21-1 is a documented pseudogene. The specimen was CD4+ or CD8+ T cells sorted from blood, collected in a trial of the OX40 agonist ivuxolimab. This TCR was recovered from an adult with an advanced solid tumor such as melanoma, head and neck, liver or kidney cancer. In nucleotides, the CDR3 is TGTGCCAGACCACACATCAGGGGGCACGACGGGGAGCTGTTTTTT. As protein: CARPHIRGHDGELFF.